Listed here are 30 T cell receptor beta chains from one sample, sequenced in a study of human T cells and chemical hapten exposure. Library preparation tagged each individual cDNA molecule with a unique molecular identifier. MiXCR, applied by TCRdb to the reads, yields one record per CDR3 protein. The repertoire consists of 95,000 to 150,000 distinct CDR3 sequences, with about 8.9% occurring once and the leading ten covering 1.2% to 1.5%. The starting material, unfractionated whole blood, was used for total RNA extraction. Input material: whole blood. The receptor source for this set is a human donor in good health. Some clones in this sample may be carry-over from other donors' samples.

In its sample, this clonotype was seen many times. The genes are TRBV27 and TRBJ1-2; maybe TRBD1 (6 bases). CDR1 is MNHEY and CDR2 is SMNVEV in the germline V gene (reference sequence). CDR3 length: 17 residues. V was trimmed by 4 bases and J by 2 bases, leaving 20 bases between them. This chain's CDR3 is CASSWPPYRDENYGYTF. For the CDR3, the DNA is TGTGCCAGCAGTTGGCCCCCTTACAGGGACGAGAACTATGGCTACACCTTC.

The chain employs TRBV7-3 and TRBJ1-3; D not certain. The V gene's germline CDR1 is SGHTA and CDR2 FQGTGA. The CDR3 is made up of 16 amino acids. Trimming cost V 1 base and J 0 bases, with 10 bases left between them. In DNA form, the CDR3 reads TGTGCCAGCAGCTTAAGCTCCATCCCCTCTGGAAACACCATATATTTT. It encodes CASSLSSIPSGNTIYF. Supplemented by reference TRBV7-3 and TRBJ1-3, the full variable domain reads GAGVSQTPSNKVTEKGKYVELRCDPISGHTALYWYRQSLGQGPEFLIYFQGTGAADDSGLPNDRFFAVRPEGSVSTLKIQRTERGDSAVYLCASSLSSIPSGNTIYFGEGSWLTVV.

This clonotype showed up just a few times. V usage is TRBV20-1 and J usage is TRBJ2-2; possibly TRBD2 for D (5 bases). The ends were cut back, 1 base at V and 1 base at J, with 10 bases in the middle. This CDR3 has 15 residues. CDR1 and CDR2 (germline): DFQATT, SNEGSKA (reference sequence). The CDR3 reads CSARAGEKNTGELFF. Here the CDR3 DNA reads TGCAGTGCTAGAGCCGGGGAAAAGAACACCGGGGAGCTGTTTTTT.

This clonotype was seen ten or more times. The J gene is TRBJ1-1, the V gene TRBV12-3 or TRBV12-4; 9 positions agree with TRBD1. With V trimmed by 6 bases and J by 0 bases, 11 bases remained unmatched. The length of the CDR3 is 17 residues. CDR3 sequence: CASSPSGDRAMNTEAFF. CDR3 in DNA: TGTGCCAGCAGCCCCTCTGGGGACAGGGCCATGAACACTGAAGCTTTCTTT.

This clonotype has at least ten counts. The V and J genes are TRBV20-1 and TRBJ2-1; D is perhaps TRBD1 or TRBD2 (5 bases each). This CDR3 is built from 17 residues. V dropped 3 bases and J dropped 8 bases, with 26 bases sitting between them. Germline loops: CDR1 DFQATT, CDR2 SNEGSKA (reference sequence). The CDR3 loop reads CSASRPVVGPAGYEQFF. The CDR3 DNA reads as TGCAGTGCTAGTCGACCCGTCGTGGGACCCGCGGGCTATGAGCAGTTCTTC.

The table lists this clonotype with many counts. In DNA, the CDR3 is TGCAGTGCTAGAGCTCCTGACAGGGCGCCTGAAGCTTTCTTT. It specifies CSARAPDRAPEAFF. The V gene is TRBV20-1, the J gene TRBJ1-1, with 7 bases fitting TRBD1. Germline assignment: CDR1 DFQATT and CDR2 SNEGSKA (reference sequence). There are 14 residues in the CDR3. J lost 6 bases, V lost 1 base, and 8 bases had no gene match.

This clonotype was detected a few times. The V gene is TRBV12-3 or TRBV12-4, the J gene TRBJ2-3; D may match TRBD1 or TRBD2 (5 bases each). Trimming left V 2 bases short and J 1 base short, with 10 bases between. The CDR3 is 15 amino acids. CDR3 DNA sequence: TGTGCCAGCAGTTTAATCGTGGGGGGCACAGATACGCAGTATTTT. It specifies CASSLIVGGTDTQYF.

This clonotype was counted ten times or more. CDR3 DNA: TGCAGTGCCCCCCGACTAGCAGATACGCAGTATTTT. Its protein product is CSAPRLADTQYF. This chain connects TRBV20-1 to TRBJ2-3; possible D gene TRBD2, 6 bases. The V and J ends lost 6 bases and 4 bases respectively, with 11 bases between them. Germline V gene lookup returns CDR1 DFQATT and CDR2 SNEGSKA (reference sequence). The CDR3 is 12 residues long.

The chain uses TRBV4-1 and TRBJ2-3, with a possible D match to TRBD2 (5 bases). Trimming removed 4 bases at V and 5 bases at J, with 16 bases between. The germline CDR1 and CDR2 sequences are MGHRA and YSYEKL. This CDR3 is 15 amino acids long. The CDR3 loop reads CASSPLERAGDTQYF. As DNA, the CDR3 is TGCGCCAGCAGCCCTTTAGAGAGGGCGGGAGATACGCAGTATTTT.

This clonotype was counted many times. CDR3 sequence reads: CASSPTRGWGTDTQYF. CDR3 nucleotides: TGTGCCAGCAGTCCTACGAGGGGGTGGGGCACAGATACGCAGTATTTT. This chain links TRBV6-2 or TRBV6-3 with TRBJ2-3, with D perhaps matching TRBD1 (6 bases). This CDR3 comprises 16 residues. The germline V gene encodes CDR1 MNHEY and CDR2 SVGEGT. Trimming pared 5 bases from V and 1 base from J, leaving 16 bases between.

In nucleotides, the CDR3 is TGCAGCGCGTTAAACCTGGGGACCCAGTACTTC. It is translated as CSALNLGTQYF. V usage is TRBV29-1 and J usage is TRBJ2-5; D is uncertain. Germline V lookup: CDR1 SQVTM, CDR2 ANQGSEA. This CDR3 is built from 11 residues. The V and J ends lost 7 bases and 7 bases respectively, with 13 bases between them.

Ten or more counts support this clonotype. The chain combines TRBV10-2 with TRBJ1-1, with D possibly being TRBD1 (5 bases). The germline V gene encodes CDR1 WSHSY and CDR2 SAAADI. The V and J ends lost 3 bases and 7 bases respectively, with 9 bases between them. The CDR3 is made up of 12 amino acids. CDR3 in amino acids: CASSEGEIEAFF. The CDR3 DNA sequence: TGCGCCAGCAGTGAAGGGGAGATTGAAGCTTTCTTT.

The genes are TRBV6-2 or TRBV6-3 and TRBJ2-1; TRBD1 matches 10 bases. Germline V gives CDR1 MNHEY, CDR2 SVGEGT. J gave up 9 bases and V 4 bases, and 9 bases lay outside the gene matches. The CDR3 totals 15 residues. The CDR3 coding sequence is TGTGCCAGCAGTTCCGGGACAGGGGCCCTTCGTGAGCAGTTCTTC. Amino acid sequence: CASSSGTGALREQFF.

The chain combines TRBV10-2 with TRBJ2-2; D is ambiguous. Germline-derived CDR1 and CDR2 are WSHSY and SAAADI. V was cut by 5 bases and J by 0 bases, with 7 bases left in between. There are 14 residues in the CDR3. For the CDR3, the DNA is TGCGCCAGCAGTCTACTTACGAACACCGGGGAGCTGTTTTTT. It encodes CASSLLTNTGELFF.

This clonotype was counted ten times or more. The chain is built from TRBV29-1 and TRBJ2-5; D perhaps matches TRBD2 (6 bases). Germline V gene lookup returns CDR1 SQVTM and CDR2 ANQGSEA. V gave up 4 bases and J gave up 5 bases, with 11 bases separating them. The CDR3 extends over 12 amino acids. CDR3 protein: CSVGEDYETQYF. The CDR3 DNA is TGCAGCGTTGGGGAGGACTACGAGACCCAGTACTTC.

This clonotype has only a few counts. The CDR3 spells CASSSFGGLQETQYF. For the CDR3, the DNA is TGTGCCAGCAGTTCCTTCGGAGGGCTACAAGAGACCCAGTACTTC. The gene calls are TRBV27 and TRBJ2-5, with a possible D match to TRBD2 (6 bases). V lost 4 bases and J 2 bases, leaving 14 bases between the germline ends. The V gene's germline CDR1 is MNHEY and CDR2 SMNVEV (reference sequence). The CDR3 runs to 15 residues.

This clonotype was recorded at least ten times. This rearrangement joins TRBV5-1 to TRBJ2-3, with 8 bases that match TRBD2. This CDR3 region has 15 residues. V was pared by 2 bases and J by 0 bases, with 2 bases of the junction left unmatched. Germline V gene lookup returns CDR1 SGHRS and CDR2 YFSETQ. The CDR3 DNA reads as TGCGCCAGCAGCTTTAGCGGGGCTAGCACAGATACGCAGTATTTT. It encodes CASSFSGASTDTQYF.

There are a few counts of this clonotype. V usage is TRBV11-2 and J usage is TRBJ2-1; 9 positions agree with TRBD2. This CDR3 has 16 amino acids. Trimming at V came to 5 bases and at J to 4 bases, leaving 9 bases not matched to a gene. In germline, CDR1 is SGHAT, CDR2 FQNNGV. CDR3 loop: CASSPRAGGLYNEQFF. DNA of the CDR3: TGTGCCAGCAGCCCTAGGGCGGGAGGGCTTTACAATGAGCAGTTCTTC.

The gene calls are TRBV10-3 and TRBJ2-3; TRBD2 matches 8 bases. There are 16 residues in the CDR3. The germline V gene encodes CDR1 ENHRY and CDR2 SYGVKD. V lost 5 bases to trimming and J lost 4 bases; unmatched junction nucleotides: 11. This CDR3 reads CAISSGGAGRADTQYF. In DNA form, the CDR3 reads TGTGCCATCAGTTCCGGGGGGGCCGGTCGCGCAGATACGCAGTATTTT.

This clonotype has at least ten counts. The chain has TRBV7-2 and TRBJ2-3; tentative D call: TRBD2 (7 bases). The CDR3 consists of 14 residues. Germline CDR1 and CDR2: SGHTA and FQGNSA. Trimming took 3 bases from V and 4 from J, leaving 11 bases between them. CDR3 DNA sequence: TGTGCCAGCAGCTTGGGGGGGGCGGCAGATACGCAGTATTTT. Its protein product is CASSLGGAADTQYF. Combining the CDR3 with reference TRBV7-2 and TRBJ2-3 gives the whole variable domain GAGVSQSPSNKVTEKGKDVELRCDPISGHTALYWYRQSLGQGLEFLIYFQGNSAPDKSGLPSDRFSAERTGGSVSTLTIQRTQQEDSAVYLCASSLGGAADTQYFGPGTRLTVL.

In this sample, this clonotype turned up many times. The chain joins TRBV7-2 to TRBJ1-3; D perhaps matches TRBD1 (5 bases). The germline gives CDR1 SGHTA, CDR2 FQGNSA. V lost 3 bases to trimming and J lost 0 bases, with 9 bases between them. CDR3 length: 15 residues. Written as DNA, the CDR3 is TGTGCCAGCAGCTTGGGGCACGGCTCTGGAAACACCATATATTTT. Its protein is CASSLGHGSGNTIYF. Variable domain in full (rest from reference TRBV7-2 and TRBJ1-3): GAGVSQSPSNKVTEKGKDVELRCDPISGHTALYWYRQSLGQGLEFLIYFQGNSAPDKSGLPSDRFSAERTGGSVSTLTIQRTQQEDSAVYLCASSLGHGSGNTIYFGEGSWLTVV.

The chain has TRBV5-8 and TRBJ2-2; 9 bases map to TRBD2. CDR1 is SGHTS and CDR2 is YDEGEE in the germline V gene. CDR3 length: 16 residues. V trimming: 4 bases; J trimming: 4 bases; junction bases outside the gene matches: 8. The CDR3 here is CASSISSGELTGELFF. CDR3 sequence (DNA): TGTGCCAGCAGCATATCTAGCGGGGAGCTCACCGGGGAGCTGTTTTTT.

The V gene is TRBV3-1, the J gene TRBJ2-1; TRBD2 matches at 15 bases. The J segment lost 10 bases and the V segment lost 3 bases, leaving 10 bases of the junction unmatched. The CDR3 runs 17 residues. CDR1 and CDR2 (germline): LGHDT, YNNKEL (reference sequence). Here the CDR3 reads CASSQTPGLAGGREQFF. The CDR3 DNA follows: TGTGCCAGCAGCCAGACTCCGGGACTAGCGGGAGGTAGGGAGCAGTTCTTC.

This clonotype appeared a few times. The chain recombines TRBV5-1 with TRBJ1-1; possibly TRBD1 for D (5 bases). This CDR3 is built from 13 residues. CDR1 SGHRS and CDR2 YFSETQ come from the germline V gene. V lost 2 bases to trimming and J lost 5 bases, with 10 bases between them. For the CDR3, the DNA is TGCGCCAGCAGCTTTGGGGCAGAGACTGAAGCTTTCTTT. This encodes CASSFGAETEAFF.

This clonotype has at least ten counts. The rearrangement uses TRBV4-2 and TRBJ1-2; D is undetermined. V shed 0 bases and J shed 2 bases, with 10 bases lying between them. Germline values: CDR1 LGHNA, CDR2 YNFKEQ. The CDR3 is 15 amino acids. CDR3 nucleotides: TGTGCCAGCAGCCAAGAATTTCGTGGGAACTATGGCTACACCTTC. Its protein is CASSQEFRGNYGYTF.

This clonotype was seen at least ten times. The CDR3 region has the DNA TGTGCCAGCAGCTCGACTAGCGCAGATACGCAGTATTTT. Translating gives CASSSTSADTQYF. J is TRBJ2-3 and V is TRBV7-9; 8 bases align to TRBD2. Germline V CDR1 and CDR2: SEHNR, FQNEAQ (reference sequence). The CDR3 is made up of 13 amino acids. J gave up 4 bases and V 4 bases, and 1 base lay outside the gene matches.

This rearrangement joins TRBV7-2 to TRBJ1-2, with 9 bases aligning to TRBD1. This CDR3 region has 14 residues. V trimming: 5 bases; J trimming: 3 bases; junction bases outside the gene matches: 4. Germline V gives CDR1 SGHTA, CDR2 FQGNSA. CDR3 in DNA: TGTGCCAGCAGCCACGGACAGGGGTACTATGGCTACACCTTC. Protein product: CASSHGQGYYGYTF.

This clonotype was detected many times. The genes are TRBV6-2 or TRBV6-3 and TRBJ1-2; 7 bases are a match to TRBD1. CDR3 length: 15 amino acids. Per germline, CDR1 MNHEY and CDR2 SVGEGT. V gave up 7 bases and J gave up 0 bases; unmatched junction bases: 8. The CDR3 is CASTVQGRSNYGYTF. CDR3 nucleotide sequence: TGTGCCAGCACCGTACAGGGGCGGTCTAACTATGGCTACACCTTC.

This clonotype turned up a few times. The CDR3, as DNA: TGTGCCAGCAGCTTAGAGAAAGGGAACGCGGACGGCAGGGAGACCCAGTACTTC. Its translation is CASSLEKGNADGRETQYF. The chain uses TRBV7-9 and TRBJ2-5, with D uncertain. The CDR3 has 18 amino acids. Germline loops: CDR1 SEHNR, CDR2 FQNEAQ (reference sequence). V lost 1 base and J 5 bases, leaving 23 bases between the germline ends.

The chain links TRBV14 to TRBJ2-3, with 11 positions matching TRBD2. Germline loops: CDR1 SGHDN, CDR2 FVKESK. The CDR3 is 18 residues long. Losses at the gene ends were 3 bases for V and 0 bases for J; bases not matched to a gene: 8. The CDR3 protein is CASSHTLGLAGSTDTQYF. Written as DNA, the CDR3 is TGTGCCAGCAGCCACACTCTTGGACTAGCGGGTAGCACAGATACGCAGTATTTT.